A single sample is the source of the 13 T cell receptor beta chains below, sequenced in a study of tumor and adjacent non-tumor tissue in lung cancer. RNA was extracted from bulk tissue without any cell sorting. Three rounds of nested PCR, following a modified ARM-PCR protocol, produced the TCRbeta library. TCRdb re-called the multiplex PCR reads with MiXCR, one entry per CDR3 protein. Seen here are about 80,000 distinct CDR3 sequences, around 70% observed once, and the top ten hold around 12%. Sequenced sample: lung tumor tissue. These receptors were collected from a woman in her 70s with non-small cell lung cancer.

As for this clonotype: A read error may account for a junction end that differs from germline. The chain uses TRBV11-3 and TRBJ2-7; tentative D call: TRBD1 (5 bases). Germline CDR1 reads SGHNT; CDR2 reads YENEEA. The CDR3 runs to 14 residues. The CDR3 DNA reads as TGTGCCAGCAGTTCAACGACAGTGGCCTACGAGCAGTACTTT. Its translation is CASSSTTVAYEQYF.

This clonotype has at least ten counts. CDR3 residues: CASSPSLTELAGARSYNEQFF. DNA of the CDR3: TGTGCCAGCAGTCCCTCCCTCACCGAACTAGCGGGAGCGCGCTCCTACAATGAGCAGTTCTTC. The V call is TRBV6-5, the J call TRBJ2-1, with TRBD2 matching 11 bases. The CDR3 extends over 21 amino acids. Losses at the gene ends were 5 bases for V and 0 bases for J; bases not matched to a gene: 18. The germline gives CDR1 MNHEY, CDR2 SVGAGI.

This clonotype was recorded at least ten times. In nucleotides, the CDR3 is TGTGCCAGCAGTTTCGATGGAGGTCAGTTCTTC. Protein sequence: CASSFDGGQFF. V and J are TRBV28 and TRBJ2-1; D possibly corresponds to TRBD2 (5 bases). Per the germline V gene, CDR1 is MDHEN and CDR2 is SYDVKM. The V end was cut by 3 bases, the J end by 13 bases, with 10 bases between. The CDR3 contains 11 residues.

The chain couples TRBV12-3 or TRBV12-4 to TRBJ2-1; 11 bases align to TRBD2. There are 18 residues in the CDR3. With 6 bases clipped from V and 11 bases from J, the junction kept 21 bases outside the gene matches. The CDR3 region has the DNA TGTGCCAGCAGCACGGGAGGGACTAGCGGCTCCTCGGGAGATCAGCAGTTCTTC. Its translation: CASSTGGTSGSSGDQQFF.

The sample holds a few counts of this clonotype. The chain is built from TRBV20-1 and TRBJ1-5, with 7 positions matching TRBD1. Looked up from germline, CDR1 is DFQATT and CDR2 is SNEGSKA (reference sequence). The CDR3 is made up of 16 amino acids. J gave up 0 bases and V 0 bases, and 5 bases lay outside the gene matches. CDR3 sequence reads: CSARDPGGSSNQPQHF. CDR3 in DNA: TGCAGTGCTAGAGATCCAGGGGGGAGTAGCAATCAGCCCCAGCATTTT.

To note about this clonotype: A read error is possible here, since a much larger clone lies one base away. The chain combines TRBV6-1 with TRBJ2-3, with 9 bases lining up with TRBD2. CDR1 is MNHNS and CDR2 is SASEGT in the germline V gene. V gave up 6 bases and J gave up 0 bases; unmatched junction bases: 4. CDR3 size: 15 residues. The CDR3 nucleotides read TGTGCCAGCAGGACTAGCGGAACTAGCACAGATACGCAGTATTTT. Translating gives CASRTSGTSTDTQYF.

A word on this clonotype: The junction and the germline gene differ at one end; a read error may be behind it. The chain combines TRBV12-3 or TRBV12-4 with TRBJ2-7; TRBD2 is a possible D gene (5 bases). The CDR3 consists of 15 residues. Here the CDR3 reads CTSSLGSGGVNEQYF. The CDR3 DNA reads as TGCACCAGCAGTTTAGGAAGCGGCGGAGTGAACGAGCAGTACTTC.

This clonotype showed up many times. The rearrangement uses TRBV5-6 and TRBJ2-1; 13 nucleotides line up with TRBD2. The trim removed 2 bases at V and 8 bases at J, leaving 13 bases unmatched. The CDR3 covers 18 residues. Germline CDR1 reads SGHDT; CDR2 reads YYEEEE. The CDR3 bases are TGTGCCAGCAGCTTCCGAACTAGCGGGAGGGCCTTTATGGATGAGCAGTTCTTC. Translating gives CASSFRTSGRAFMDEQFF.

The chain has TRBV10-2 and TRBJ2-7; D is unresolved. CDR1 and CDR2 (germline): WSHSY, SAAADI. V lost 10 bases, J lost 4 bases, and 20 bases lay in between. CDR3 size: 14 residues. CDR3 nucleotides: TGCGCCAACAGAACTACCGAGACCATTTACGAGCAGTACTTC. It specifies CANRTTETIYEQYF.

As concerns this clonotype: One end of the junction does not line up with germline, which may come from a read error. The genes are TRBV6-1 and TRBJ2-7; D gene uncertain. Germline loops: CDR1 MNHNS, CDR2 SASEGT. The CDR3 has 12 residues. CDR3 sequence: CISNENTIEQYF. The CDR3 nucleotides read TGCATCAGCAATGAAAACACGATCGAGCAGTACTTC.

Concerning this clonotype: This clone may be a read error of a much larger clone one base away. CDR3 in DNA: TGCAGTGCTAGAGATATCGGGACGGGAGTCGAGAAGTACTTC. Translation: CSARDIGTGVEKYF. The chain carries TRBV20-1 and TRBJ2-7; perhaps TRBD2 as D (6 bases). There are 14 residues in the CDR3. Per the germline V gene, CDR1 is DFQATT and CDR2 is SNEGSKA (reference sequence).

As for this clonotype: The junction differs from germline at one of its ends, possibly a read error. J is TRBJ2-7 and V is TRBV5-5; 7 bases line up with TRBD1. Looked up from germline, CDR1 is SGHKS and CDR2 is YYEKEE (reference sequence). The CDR3 runs 14 residues. CDR3 sequence (DNA): TGTGACAGCAGCTTGGGTAAGGGGGCTTACGAGCAGTACTTC. Amino acid sequence: CDSSLGKGAYEQYF.

Comment on this clonotype: At one end the junction does not follow the germline gene, possibly because of a read error. The chain employs TRBV12-3 or TRBV12-4 and TRBJ1-1; D gene uncertain. CDR3 length: 14 residues. This CDR3 is CDSSPRRLSTEAFF. The CDR3 DNA reads as TGTGACAGCAGCCCTCGACGGCTGAGCACTGAAGCTTTCTTT.